The count of the clone carrying this TCR beta chain is one. Repertoires were generated with immunoSEQ multiplex PCR, while TCRdb's copy carries only in-frame clones and drops some. The sample consists of under 200,000 clones, 65% to 85% of them appearing once. The CDR3 is made up of 9 amino acids. These data are taken from a study of blood T cell repertoires in COVID-19. Adults between about 18 and 95 years of age took part from 24 US areas. Material for sequencing was PBMCs or T cells enriched from blood (not recorded which). The source of this sequence is a woman aged 40 to 50 with acute COVID-19. This chain links TRBV21-1 with TRBJ1-1. TRBV21-1 constitutes a pseudogene. The chain's CDR3 is CASSPQAFF. In DNA form, the CDR3 reads TGTGCCAGCTCTCCCCAAGCTTTCTTT.